This T cell receptor (beta chain) was observed in a study of memory CD4+ T cells and cytomegalovirus serostatus. Findings of the study overall: Suggested: most of the CMV-linked TCR signature lies in CD4+ memory cells.

Repertoires were generated with immunoSEQ multiplex PCR, while TCRdb's copy carries only in-frame clones and drops some. The table shows over 65,000 clones, with about 85% occurring only once. As to this clone: Its antigen remains unknown.

V was trimmed by 6 bases and J by 6 bases, leaving 19 bases between them. The CDR3 contains 15 residues. Per germline, CDR1 SEHNR and CDR2 FQNEAQ (reference sequence). Single viable CD3+CD4+CD8-CD45RO+ cells were sorted as the memory CD4+ T cells. After thawing, CD4+ T cells were positively selected. The sequenced material came from memory CD4+ T cells from blood. The rearrangement joins TRBV7-9 to TRBJ2-3, with a weak D call TRBD1 (5 bases). The sequence derives from an adult in good health and CMV-seronegative. The CDR3 DNA reads TGTGCCAGCAGTTACCCCCGACAGCCTGGGGATACGCAGTATTTT. Translated, it gives CASSYPRQPGDTQYF.